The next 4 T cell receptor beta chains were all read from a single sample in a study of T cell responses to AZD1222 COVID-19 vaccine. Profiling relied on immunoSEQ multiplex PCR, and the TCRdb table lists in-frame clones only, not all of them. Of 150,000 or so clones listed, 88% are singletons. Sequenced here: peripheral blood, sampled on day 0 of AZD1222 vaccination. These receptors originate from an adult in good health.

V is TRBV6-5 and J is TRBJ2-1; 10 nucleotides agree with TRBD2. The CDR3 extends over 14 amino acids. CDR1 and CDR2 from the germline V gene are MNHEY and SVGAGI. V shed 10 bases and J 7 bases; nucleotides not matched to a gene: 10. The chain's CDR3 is CATGLAALLNEQFF. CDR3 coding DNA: TGTGCCACCGGACTAGCGGCCCTATTGAATGAGCAGTTCTTC.

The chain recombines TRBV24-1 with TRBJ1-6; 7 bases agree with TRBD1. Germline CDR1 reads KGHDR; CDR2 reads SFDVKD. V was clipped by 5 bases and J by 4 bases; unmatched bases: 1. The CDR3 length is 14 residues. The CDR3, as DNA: TGTGCCACCAGTGGGGGACAGTATAATTCACCCCTCCACTTT. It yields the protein CATSGGQYNSPLHF.

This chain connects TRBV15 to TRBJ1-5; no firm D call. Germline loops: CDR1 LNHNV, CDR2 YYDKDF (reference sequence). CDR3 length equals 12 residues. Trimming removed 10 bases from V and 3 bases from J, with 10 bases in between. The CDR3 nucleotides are TGTGCCATCTCCCGGGTCAATCAGCCCCAGCATTTT. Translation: CAISRVNQPQHF.

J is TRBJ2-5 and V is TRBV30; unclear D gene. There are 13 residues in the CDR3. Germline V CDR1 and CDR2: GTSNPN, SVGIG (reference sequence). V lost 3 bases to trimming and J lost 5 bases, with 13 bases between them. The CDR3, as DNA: TGTGCCTGGAGCTGGGCCAACGGGGAGACCCAGTACTTC. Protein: CAWSWANGETQYF. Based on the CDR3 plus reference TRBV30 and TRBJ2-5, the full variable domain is SQTIHQWPATLVQPVGSPLSLECTVEGTSNPNLYWYRQAAGRGLQLLFYSVGIGQISSEVPQNLSASRPQDRQFILSSKKLLLSDSGFYLCAWSWANGETQYFGPGTRLLVL.